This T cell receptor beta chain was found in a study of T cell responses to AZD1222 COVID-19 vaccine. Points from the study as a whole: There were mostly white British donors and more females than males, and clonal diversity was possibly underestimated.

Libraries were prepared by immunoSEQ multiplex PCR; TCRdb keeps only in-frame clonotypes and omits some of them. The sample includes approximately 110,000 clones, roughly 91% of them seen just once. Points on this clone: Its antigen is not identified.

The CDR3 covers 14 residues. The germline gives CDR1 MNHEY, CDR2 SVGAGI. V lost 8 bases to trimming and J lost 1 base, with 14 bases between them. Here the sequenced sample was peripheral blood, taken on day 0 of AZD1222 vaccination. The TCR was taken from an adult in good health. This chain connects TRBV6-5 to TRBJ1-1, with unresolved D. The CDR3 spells CASRLVDSNTEAFF. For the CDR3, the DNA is TGTGCCAGCCGTCTGGTGGACTCGAACACTGAAGCTTTCTTT.